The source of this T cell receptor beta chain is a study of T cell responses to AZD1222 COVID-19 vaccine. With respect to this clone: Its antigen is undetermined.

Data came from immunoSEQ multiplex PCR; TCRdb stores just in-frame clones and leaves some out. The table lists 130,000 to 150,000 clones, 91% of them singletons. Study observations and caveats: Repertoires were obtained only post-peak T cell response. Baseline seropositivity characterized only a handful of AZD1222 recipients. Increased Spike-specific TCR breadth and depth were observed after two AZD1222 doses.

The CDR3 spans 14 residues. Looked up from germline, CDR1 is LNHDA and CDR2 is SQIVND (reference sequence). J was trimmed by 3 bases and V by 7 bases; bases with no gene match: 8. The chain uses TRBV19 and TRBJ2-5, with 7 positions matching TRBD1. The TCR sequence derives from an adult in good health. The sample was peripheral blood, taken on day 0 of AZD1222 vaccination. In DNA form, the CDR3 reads TGTGCCAGTAAAGCCCGACAGGGTGAAGAGACCCAGTACTTC. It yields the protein CASKARQGEETQYF.